This TCR beta chain was found in a study of long-term antiretroviral therapy in people with HIV. At the level of the study: Sampling started about a decade before the 2015 immediate-ART recommendation.

Worth noting for this clone: As yet, its antigen is unknown.

Sampling of each donor yielded at least one pre-ART PBMC sample and at least two post-ART PBMC samples. Version v3.0 of the immunoSEQ assay ran at survey level. What sequencing targeted per sample was about 35,000-55,000 T-cell genomes. Data came from immunoSEQ multiplex PCR; TCRdb stores just in-frame clones and leaves some out. The data show 40,000 to 50,000 clones, 85% to 95% seen once. Whole-study findings and limits: Within the repertoire, clones expanded before ART were dominant at all time points.

The sample consisted of unsorted PBMCs, taken around 9.2 years after starting antiretroviral therapy. The TCR comes from a man younger than 40 with HIV.

The CDR3 reads CAWSRDELGGYTF. DNA of the CDR3: TGTGCCTGGAGTCGGGACGAACTGGGCGGCTACACCTTC. This rearrangement joins TRBV30 to TRBJ1-2; D might be TRBD1 (5 bases). The CDR3 runs 13 residues. V lost 2 bases and J 8 bases, leaving 15 bases between the germline ends. Germline V lookup: CDR1 GTSNPN, CDR2 SVGIG (reference sequence). Combining the CDR3 with reference TRBV30 and TRBJ1-2 gives the whole variable domain SQTIHQWPATLVQPVGSPLSLECTVEGTSNPNLYWYRQAAGRGLQLLFYSVGIGQISSEVPQNLSASRPQDRQFILSSKKLLLSDSGFYLCAWSRDELGGYTFGSGTRLTVV.